This record concerns one TCR beta chain sequence. The source of the sample is a study of blood T cell repertoires in COVID-19. Study context: Sources were T cells, B-cell-depleted T cells, or PBMCs; the material itself was cDNA or gDNA.

As processed by the authors: Using reference gene primer amplification, nucleated cell counts were estimated. The data were produced by immunoSEQ multiplex PCR, yet TCRdb's version contains in-frame clones alone and is incomplete. V and J calls and clone size are as listed in that table; D and trimming were resolved from the DNA. The table records over 250,000 clones, 90% of them present only once. The germline gives CDR1 LNHDA, CDR2 SQIVND (reference sequence). This CDR3 is built from 14 residues. The J segment lost 0 bases and the V segment lost 10 bases, leaving 5 bases of the junction unmatched. The study assigned cohorts using participant-reported clinical history. Recovered status in Cohort 3 required two negative PCRs, clearance, or symptom resolution.

V usage is TRBV19 and J usage is TRBJ2-2; 7 positions agree with TRBD1. The receptor was derived from a man in his sixties who had recovered from COVID-19. The sequencing input was PBMCs or T cells enriched from blood (not recorded which). The DNA of the CDR3 is TGTGCCACTAGACAGGGCGCGAACACCGGGGAGCTGTTTTTT. This translates into CATRQGANTGELFF.